This TCR beta chain is drawn from a study of T cell responses to AZD1222 COVID-19 vaccine (dated by TCRdb to the early 2020s). Regarding the study in general: Because spike-specific TCR depth and breadth did not differ between the two schedules, AZD1222 recipients who got a second dose at roughly 4 weeks were pooled with those who got a second dose at roughly 12 weeks. Trial participants were enrolled by age into 18-55, 56-69 and 70-plus year subgroups, with roughly 160, 29 and 62 TCR-sequenced participants respectively. A total of over 230 trial participants underwent TCR sequencing, of whom some 200 had received two doses of AZD1222 and 26 had received two doses of the MenACWY control vaccine.

The time point label here, explained by the study, means: baseline before first vaccination. The vaccinee samples were drawn from two UK trials, COV001 and COV002, one of which was a single-blind randomized controlled phase 2/3 trial testing AZD1222 (ChAdOx1 nCoV-19) in healthy adults. For TCRbeta chain sequencing, PBMC samples from trial participants were taken at day 0 and at day 28 after the second dose. The CDR3 regions of human TCRbeta chains were subjected to immunosequencing. The study's processing was this. Repertoire TCRs were matched against a reference library of SARS-CoV-2-specific TCRs generated with the MIRA antigen-specificity platform. Breadth was defined as the fraction of unique TCRs that were SARS-CoV-2-associated, and depth was defined as the fraction of total T cells that were SARS-CoV-2-associated. Using the MIRA data, every spike-specific TCR was mapped to the spike region that the TCR reacted to and assigned to either a CD4 or a CD8 class. Log10-transformed breadth and depth values were compared by one-way ANOVA with Sidak's multiple comparisons tests. Drawn from immuneACCESS, this table holds only the in-frame rearrangements with V and J called that TCRdb kept. Clones are partly lost; checked studies trace under half to an unresolved V gene and leave the rest unexplained. From that table come the V and J calls and clone size; the DNA was used to work out D and trimming. In all, the sample holds 95,000 to 150,000 clones, and around 90% of those were seen once. Around 8% of the sample is held by the ten biggest clonotypes.

On this clone: Its antigen remains undetermined. There are no base qualities to consult, and no much larger clone falls within one base.

The CDR3 contains 16 residues, cysteine and phenylalanine counted. This entry keeps only the CDR3 DNA: 48 bases, framed from base 1. V is cut by 0 bases and J by 0 bases, and the space between the germline ends is 12 bases. From the germline V gene, CDR1 is SGHRS and CDR2 is YFSETQ. The study at large found these results: Because no day 14 peak-response samples were available, repertoires were characterized only after the peak T cell response. The vaccine-associated CD4 TCRs covered the entire spike protein, and the dominant responses fell in regions 160-218 and 743-854. Most participants were white British and females outnumbered males, and the authors suggested that clonal diversity may have been underestimated. Only a handful of AZD1222 recipients were SARS-CoV-2 seropositive at baseline, limiting conclusions about previously exposed vaccinees. The 56-69-year group was small, and its depth increase did not reach significance, likely because of low power. Nearly half of unique spike-specific TCRs reportedly recognized epitopes outside regions mutated in the B.1.351 and B.1.1.7 variants. A significant rise in spike-specific TCR breadth and depth was observed after two AZD1222 doses relative to day 0 and relative to MenACWY recipients.

The origin of this receptor is an adult in good health. The rearrangement combines TRBV5-1 with TRBJ1-1; no confident D gene assignment can be made. The sequenced sample was peripheral blood, obtained on day 0 of AZD1222 vaccination. The CDR3 region has the sequence CASSLEFVSVNTEAFF. The nucleotides are TGCGCCAGCAGCTTGGAATTCGTTTCGGTGAACACTGAAGCTTTCTTT.